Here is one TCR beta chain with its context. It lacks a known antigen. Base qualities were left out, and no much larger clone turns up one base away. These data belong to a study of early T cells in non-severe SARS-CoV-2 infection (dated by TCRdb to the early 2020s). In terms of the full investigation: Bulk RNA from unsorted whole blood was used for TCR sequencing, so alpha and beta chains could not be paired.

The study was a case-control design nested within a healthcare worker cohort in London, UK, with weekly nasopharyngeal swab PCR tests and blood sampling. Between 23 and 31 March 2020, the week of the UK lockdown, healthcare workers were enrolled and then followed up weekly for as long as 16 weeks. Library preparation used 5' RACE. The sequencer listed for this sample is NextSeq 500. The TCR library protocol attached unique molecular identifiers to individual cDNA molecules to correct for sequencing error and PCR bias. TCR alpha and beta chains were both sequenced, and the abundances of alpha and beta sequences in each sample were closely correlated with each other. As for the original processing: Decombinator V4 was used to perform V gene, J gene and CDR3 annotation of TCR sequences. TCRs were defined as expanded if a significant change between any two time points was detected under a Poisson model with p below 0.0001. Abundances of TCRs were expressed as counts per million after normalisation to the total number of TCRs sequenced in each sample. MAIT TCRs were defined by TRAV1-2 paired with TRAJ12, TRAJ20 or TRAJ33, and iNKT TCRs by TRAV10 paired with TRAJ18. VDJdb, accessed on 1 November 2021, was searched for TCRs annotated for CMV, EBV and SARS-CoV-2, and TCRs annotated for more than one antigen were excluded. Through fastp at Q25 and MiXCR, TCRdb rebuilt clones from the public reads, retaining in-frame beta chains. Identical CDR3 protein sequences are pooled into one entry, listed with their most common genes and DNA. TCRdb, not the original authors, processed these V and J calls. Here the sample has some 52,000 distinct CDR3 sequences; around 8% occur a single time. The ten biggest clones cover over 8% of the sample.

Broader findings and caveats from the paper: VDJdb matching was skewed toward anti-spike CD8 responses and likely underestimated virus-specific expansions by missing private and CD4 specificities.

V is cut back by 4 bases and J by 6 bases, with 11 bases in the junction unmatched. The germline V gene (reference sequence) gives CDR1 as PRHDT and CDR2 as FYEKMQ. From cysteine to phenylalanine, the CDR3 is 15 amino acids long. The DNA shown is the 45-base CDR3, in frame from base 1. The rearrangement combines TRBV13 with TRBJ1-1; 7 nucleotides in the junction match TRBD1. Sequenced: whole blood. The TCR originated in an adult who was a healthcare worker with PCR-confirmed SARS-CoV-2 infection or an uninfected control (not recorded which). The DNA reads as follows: TGTGCCAGCAGCTCGCCCACAGGGGTCGCGGCTGAAGCTTTCTTT. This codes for CASSSPTGVAAEAFF.